One TCR beta chain is described in this entry. Its antigen is still unknown. The germline gives CDR1 SGHTA, CDR2 FQGNSA. The CDR3 totals 17 residues. Between the trimmed V and J ends, which lost 5 bases and 0 bases, there was a span of 17 bases. This specimen belongs to a study of early stage breast cancer tumors. Overall study results and limits: Compared with adjacent normal breast tissue, tumors showed roughly 2.4-fold greater T cell density and higher clonality. Tumor and normal breast were distinguished via blood comparison in most of the 16 patients. Enriched TCRB sequences shared across patients were mostly commonly generated sequences.

Some clones are missing from TCRdb's copy, which holds only in-frame ones; the method was immunoSEQ multiplex PCR. The sample has more than 55,000 clones; around 80% are singletons. The sequencing input was blood. V is TRBV7-2 and J is TRBJ1-3; D remains ambiguous. The receptor's source is a person in their forties with breast cancer. The CDR3: CASSTRSRRDSGNTIYF. The CDR3 DNA sequence: TGTGCCAGCAGCACCAGGAGCCGGAGGGACTCTGGAAACACCATATATTTT.